The clone carrying this T cell receptor (beta chain) has a count of ten or more. The sample originates from a study of regulatory T cells in long-lasting Graves disease. Germline V gene lookup returns CDR1 MNHEY and CDR2 SVGEGT. The length of the CDR3 is 12 residues. This sample's time point: newly diagnosed GD, antithyroid drugs for less than 3 months. From RNA extracted from PBMCs, the TCR library was made. Construction of TCR beta libraries relied on iRepertoire HTBI primers and on Arm-PCR targeting CDR3 regions. Authors' data handling: Samples collectively showed approximately 62 TRBV and 14 TRBJ segments. One entry per CDR3 protein results from TCRdb running MiXCR on the multiplex PCR reads. The V and J calls, along with clone size, are taken from TCRdb and not from the paper's own processing. The sample holds under 450,000 distinct CDR3 sequences, around 15% seen once. The sample was also reused in another study, on T cells in Graves' hyperthyroidism and ophthalmopathy.

The material was peripheral blood mononuclear cells (PBMCs), obtained at new diagnosis, from a patient treated with antithyroid drugs. The chain employs TRBV6-2 or TRBV6-3 and TRBJ2-7, with a tentative D call TRBD2 (5 bases). The DNA end is a closer match to TRBJ2-5, so the J assignment may be wrong. This TCR derives from a woman younger than 35 with Graves disease. The CDR3 bases are TGTGCCAGCAGTTACTCTGAGGGGACCCAGTACTTC. The encoded protein is CASSYSEGTQYF.